These 20 T cell receptor beta chains share one sample of origin, sequenced in a study of T cell responses to AZD1222 COVID-19 vaccine. Using immunoSEQ multiplex PCR, the repertoire was profiled, and TCRdb retains in-frame clones only, with some absent. Of roughly 95,000 clones listed, roughly nine tenths are singletons. Sequencing was performed on peripheral blood, taken 28 days after the second AZD1222 dose. Receptors were obtained from an adult who received the AZD1222 COVID-19 vaccine.

CDR3 DNA sequence: TGTGCCAGCAGCTTAGGAGGGACTTACTACAATGAGCAGTTCTTC. Protein sequence: CASSLGGTYYNEQFF. This chain uses TRBV7-3 with TRBJ2-1; D might be TRBD2 (6 bases). The CDR3 contains 15 residues. Germline V CDR1 and CDR2: SGHTA, FQGTGA. Trimming removed 2 bases from V and 3 bases from J, with 11 bases in between.

V usage is TRBV5-1 and J usage is TRBJ2-3, with D tentatively TRBD2 (5 bases). Trimming took off 2 bases at V and 0 bases at J, with 13 bases between the two ends. CDR3 size: 16 residues. The germline gives CDR1 SGHRS, CDR2 YFSETQ. CDR3 protein: CASSFPGGGSTDTQYF. In DNA, the CDR3 is TGCGCCAGCAGCTTCCCAGGAGGCGGGAGCACAGATACGCAGTATTTT.

The rearrangement links TRBV7-9 to TRBJ2-7, with D hard to call. The CDR3 runs to 12 residues. CDR1 and CDR2 from the germline V gene are SEHNR and FQNEAQ (reference sequence). V was shortened by 3 bases and J by 3 bases, with 6 bases between the two germline ends. Here the CDR3 reads CASSFTGYEQYF. The CDR3 DNA follows: TGTGCCAGCAGCTTCACGGGCTACGAGCAGTACTTC.

This chain joins TRBV19 and TRBJ1-1; TRBD1 is a possible D gene (6 bases). This CDR3 is built from 14 residues. Between the trimmed V and J ends, which lost 8 bases and 3 bases, there was a span of 16 bases. From germline, CDR1 is LNHDA and CDR2 SQIVND (reference sequence). The CDR3 DNA reads TGTGCCAGTCATTCCCAGGGGTTGGACACTGAAGCTTTCTTT. Translated: CASHSQGLDTEAFF.

CDR3 bases: TGCGCCAGCAACCTAGGGGGACAGGGGGCTGGAGAGCAGTACTTC. Residues: CASNLGGQGAGEQYF. The chain carries TRBV5-1 and TRBJ2-7; 12 bases line up with TRBD1. The J segment lost 7 bases and the V segment lost 6 bases, leaving 11 bases of the junction unmatched. The germline CDR1 and CDR2 sequences are SGHRS and YFSETQ. CDR3 length equals 15 residues.

The gene calls are TRBV25-1 and TRBJ1-2; D not certain. This CDR3 is 11 amino acids long. Trimming pared 4 bases from V and 5 bases from J, leaving 5 bases between. From germline, CDR1 is MGHDK and CDR2 SYGVNS. CDR3 sequence (DNA): TGTGCCAGCAGTGCTACGTATGGCTACACCTTC. Translation gives CASSATYGYTF.

The chain joins TRBV27 to TRBJ1-1; 9 bases align to TRBD1. Trimming cost V 6 bases and J 4 bases; bases outside gene matches: 21. The CDR3 covers 19 residues. Per germline, CDR1 MNHEY and CDR2 SMNVEV (reference sequence). The CDR3 is CASSPQKGQGWSLSTEAFF. The DNA for the CDR3 is TGTGCCAGCAGCCCACAGAAAGGACAGGGGTGGAGTTTGAGCACTGAAGCTTTCTTT.

J is TRBJ1-1 and V is TRBV18; D is perhaps TRBD1 (6 bases). The V end lost 3 bases, the J end lost 4 bases, and 12 bases lay between the germline ends. The germline gives CDR1 KGHSH, CDR2 LQKENI. This CDR3 is 14 amino acids long. CDR3 protein: CASSPRTGSTEAFF. CDR3 DNA sequence: TGTGCCAGCTCACCCAGAACAGGGAGCACTGAAGCTTTCTTT. Supplemented by reference TRBV18 and TRBJ1-1, the full variable domain reads NAGVMQNPRHLVRRRGQEARLRCSPMKGHSHVYWYRQLPEEGLKFMVYLQKENIIDESGMPKERFSAEFPKEGPSILRIQQVVRGDSAAYFCASSPRTGSTEAFFGQGTRLTVV.

The chain links TRBV19 to TRBJ2-2, with a weak D call TRBD2 (5 bases). This CDR3 region has 12 residues. V was shortened by 5 bases and J by 5 bases, with 6 bases between the two germline ends. Germline CDR1 reads LNHDA; CDR2 reads SQIVND (reference sequence). As DNA, the CDR3 is TGTGCCAGTAGTGGGAGAACCGGGGAGCTGTTTTTT. It is translated as CASSGRTGELFF.

The table lists this clone with a count of one. The chain links TRBV4-2 to TRBJ1-1, with unresolved D. From germline, CDR1 is LGHNA and CDR2 YNFKEQ. This CDR3 is built from 18 residues. V was shortened by 0 bases and J by 4 bases, with 21 bases between the two germline ends. CDR3 in DNA: TGTGCCAGCAGCCAAGATCAATTTAACAGTTTGAAATCCACTGAAGCTTTCTTT. This encodes CASSQDQFNSLKSTEAFF.

This clone was picked up one time. The genes are TRBV9 and TRBJ1-1; no clear D. The germline V gene encodes CDR1 SGDLS and CDR2 YYNGEE. This CDR3 has 14 amino acids. The V end was cut by 0 bases, the J end by 1 base, with 7 bases between. CDR3 loop: CASSVAVGNTEAFF. The CDR3 DNA is TGTGCCAGCAGCGTAGCGGTGGGGAACACTGAAGCTTTCTTT. Full variable domain (outside the CDR3, taken from reference TRBV9 and TRBJ1-1): DSGVTQTPKHLITATGQRVTLRCSPRSGDLSVYWYQQSLDQGLQFLIQYYNGEERAKGNILERFSAQQFPDLHSELNLSSLELGDSALYFCASSVAVGNTEAFFGQGTRLTVV.

The chain is built from TRBV23-1 and TRBJ2-7; possibly TRBD1 for D (6 bases). TRBV23-1 is given ORF status, its function remaining uncertain. Trimming left V 11 bases short and J 3 bases short, with 11 bases between. The CDR3 runs 11 residues. The CDR3, as DNA: TGCGCCCAAAGAGGGGGCTACGAGCAGTACTTC. Translated: CAQRGGYEQYF.

The chain links TRBV30 to TRBJ1-5; D is unresolved. Germline CDR1 is GTSNPN and CDR2 is SVGIG (reference sequence). V lost 2 bases and J 6 bases, leaving 11 bases between the germline ends. The length of the CDR3 is 13 residues. The CDR3 DNA reads TGTGCCTGGAGTAAGGCCATGGGTCAGCCCCAGCATTTT. Its protein is CAWSKAMGQPQHF.

The J gene is TRBJ2-5, the V gene TRBV12-3 or TRBV12-4; either TRBD1 or TRBD2 may fit D (5 bases each). Trimming pared 6 bases from V and 1 base from J, leaving 6 bases between. This CDR3 spans 12 amino acids. CDR3 loop: CASRGVQETQYF. The DNA for the CDR3 is TGTGCCAGCAGGGGGGTCCAAGAGACCCAGTACTTC.

To note about this clone: One junction end does not reproduce the germline sequence, and a read error may be involved. The V and J genes are TRBV6-4 and TRBJ1-5; no clear D. The CDR3 loop spans 13 amino acids. CDR1 is MRHNA and CDR2 is SNTAGT in the germline V gene. CDR3 DNA sequence: TGTGCCAGTAGTGCGCAACAAAATCAGCCCCAGCATTTT. Translation: CASSAQQNQPQHF.

V is TRBV11-2 and J is TRBJ1-1; TRBD1 matches at 9 bases. This CDR3 has 14 residues. Germline V lookup: CDR1 SGHAT, CDR2 FQNNGV. V trimming: 5 bases; J trimming: 5 bases; junction bases outside the gene matches: 6. The CDR3 sequence: CASSPNRGRTEAFF. Here the CDR3 DNA reads TGTGCCAGCAGCCCAAACAGGGGGCGGACTGAAGCTTTCTTT.

The chain combines TRBV18 with TRBJ1-3; D is unclear. V gave up 1 base and J gave up 1 base, with 5 bases separating them. Germline V CDR1 and CDR2: KGHSH, LQKENI. This CDR3 is 14 amino acids long. CDR3 protein: CASSPQGSGNTIYF. In DNA, the CDR3 is TGTGCCAGCTCACCACAAGGGTCTGGAAACACCATATATTTT. Combining the CDR3 with reference TRBV18 and TRBJ1-3 gives the whole variable domain NAGVMQNPRHLVRRRGQEARLRCSPMKGHSHVYWYRQLPEEGLKFMVYLQKENIIDESGMPKERFSAEFPKEGPSILRIQQVVRGDSAAYFCASSPQGSGNTIYFGEGSWLTVV.

The rearrangement joins TRBV6-6 to TRBJ1-1; no definite D call. Trimming removed 2 bases from V and 5 bases from J, with 12 bases in between. There are 14 residues in the CDR3. Germline V gives CDR1 MNHNY, CDR2 SVGAGI (reference sequence). The CDR3 loop is CASSYEGFVTEAFF. CDR3 in DNA: TGTGCCAGCAGTTACGAAGGTTTTGTGACTGAAGCTTTCTTT.

The rearrangement links TRBV27 to TRBJ1-5, with D possibly TRBD1 on 5 matching bases. Germline V lookup: CDR1 MNHEY, CDR2 SMNVEV (reference sequence). This CDR3 is 14 amino acids long. Trimming took off 5 bases at V and 3 bases at J, with 11 bases between the two ends. The CDR3 DNA follows: TGTGCCAGCAGTCCCCGACAGTCCAATCAGCCCCAGCATTTT. It yields the protein CASSPRQSNQPQHF.

V is TRBV18 and J is TRBJ2-2, with 8 bases matching TRBD1. The CDR3 covers 15 residues. Germline V gene sequence: CDR1 KGHSH, CDR2 LQKENI. J lost 3 bases, V lost 3 bases, and 3 bases had no gene match. CDR3: CASSPPTGDTGELFF. The CDR3 nucleotides are TGTGCCAGCTCACCCCCGACAGGGGACACCGGGGAGCTGTTTTTT.